This T cell receptor (beta chain) was identified during a study of blood T cells in healthy people across ages. Overall study context: Every two T cells gave about one barcoded beta molecule via template switching. Whole-study findings and limits: Both higher diversity and more naive CD4+ cells marked long-lived donors when set against aged donors.

The CDR3 totals 16 residues. Per the germline V gene, CDR1 is SGHTA and CDR2 is FQGNSA. Trimming removed 5 bases from V and 4 bases from J; junction bases left unmatched: 11. For the second PCR, which ran for 7 to 11 cycles, a sample-barcoded 5' primer and a J-beta primer mix were used. TCRdb reprocessed the 5' RACE reads with MiXCR, giving one entry per CDR3 protein. The sample has 540,000 or so distinct CDR3 sequences; less than 25% are singletons. This clonotype appeared a few times. Its antigen is undetermined. A further study also used this sample, focusing on T cells of mothers and their children. That report adds: The sample comes from nine or ten healthy Caucasian donors: mothers and children. Once extracted, all RNA went into cDNA synthesis at around 1.4 ug per 15 ul.

This chain links TRBV7-2 with TRBJ2-3; TRBD2 matches 8 bases. The TCR was taken from a boy aged 10-17 years in good health. Sequenced sample: blood. DNA of the CDR3: TGTGCCAGCAGCCTTGGTGCGGGGGGCCCGGCAGATACGCAGTATTTT. Protein sequence: CASSLGAGGPADTQYF.